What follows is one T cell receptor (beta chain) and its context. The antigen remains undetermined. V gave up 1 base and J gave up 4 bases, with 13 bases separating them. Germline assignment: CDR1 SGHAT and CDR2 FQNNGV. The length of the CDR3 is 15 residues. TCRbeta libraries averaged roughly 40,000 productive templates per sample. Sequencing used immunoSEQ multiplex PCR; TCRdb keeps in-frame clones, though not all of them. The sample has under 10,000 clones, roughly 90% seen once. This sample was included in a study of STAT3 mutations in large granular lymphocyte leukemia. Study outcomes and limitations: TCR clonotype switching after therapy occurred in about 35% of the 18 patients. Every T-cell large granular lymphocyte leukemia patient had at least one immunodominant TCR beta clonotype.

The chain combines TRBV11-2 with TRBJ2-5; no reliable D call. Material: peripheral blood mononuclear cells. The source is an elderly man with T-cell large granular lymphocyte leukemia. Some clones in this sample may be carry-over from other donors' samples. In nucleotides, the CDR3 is TGTGCCAGCAGCTTAGCGGGCTCCCCTAGAGAGACCCAGTACTTC. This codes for CASSLAGSPRETQYF.